The 19 T cell receptor beta chains below all came from one sample that was sequenced in a study of shared T cell receptors in the human thymus (dated by TCRdb to the early 2020s). The library was obtained by the immunoSEQ multiplex PCR assay. The clones in this table, taken by TCRdb from immuneACCESS, are in-frame only. Not every clone is retained; where verified, under half of the shortfall comes from an unresolved V gene, and the cause of the rest is unknown. The sample includes 600,000 or so clones, with about 90% observed a single time. Together, the top ten hold about 0.0094% of the sample. These same records also appear under a second study, on human thymus T cells.

The sample was thymocytes. The source is a boy younger than two with a congenital heart defect. Donor details come from another sample of the same person, matched by shared clones.

This clone was found a few times. The chain employs TRBV5-4 and TRBJ2-1, with a tentative D call TRBD1 (5 bases). In germline, CDR1 is SGHNT, CDR2 YYREEE (reference sequence). Trimming shortened V by 4 bases and J by 8 bases, and 19 bases separated the two germline ends. The CDR3 runs 15 residues. The CDR3 region has the DNA TGTGCCAGCAGCGCTAAGACAGTAATTCGGGATGAGCAGTTCTTC. Protein: CASSAKTVIRDEQFF.

This rearrangement joins TRBV4-2 to TRBJ2-1; D remains ambiguous. The CDR3 spans 13 residues. Trimming took off 0 bases at V and 7 bases at J, with 7 bases between the two ends. Germline V gene data show CDR1 as LGHNA and CDR2 as YNFKEQ. In DNA, the CDR3 is TGTGCCAGCAGCCAAGAGGCGGCAAATGAGCAGTTCTTC. This translates into CASSQEAANEQFF.

This clone was observed a single time. The J gene is TRBJ1-5, the V gene TRBV4-3, with D unclear. Germline V gene lookup returns CDR1 LGHNA and CDR2 YSLEER. Trimming stripped 0 bases from V and 5 bases from J, with 14 bases between. The CDR3 is 16 amino acids. The CDR3 bases are TGCGCCAGCAGCCAAGATATTCGAGGGTATGATCAGCCCCAGCATTTT. This encodes CASSQDIRGYDQPQHF.

This clone was seen just once. At one boundary the junction diverges from the germline segment, which might be a read error. The V and J genes are TRBV6-5 and TRBJ2-6, with D possibly TRBD1 on 6 matching bases. CDR3 length equals 15 residues. In germline, CDR1 is MNHEY, CDR2 SVGAGI. The CDR3, as DNA: TGTGCCAGCAGGGCTACAGGGAAGCCTCTGGGGCCAATGGCTTTC. It translates to CASRATGKPLGPMAF.

This clone was recorded a few times. The chain joins TRBV6-1 to TRBJ2-7; 10 bases align to TRBD1. The CDR3 runs 14 residues. Germline CDR1 is MNHNS and CDR2 is SASEGT. The junction had 8 bases not matched to a gene; V was cut back by 7 bases and J by 5 bases. The CDR3 loop is CASKDPGQGNEQYF. The CDR3 coding sequence is TGTGCCAGCAAGGATCCGGGACAGGGGAACGAGCAGTACTTC.

This chain joins TRBV5-1 and TRBJ1-1, with a tentative D call TRBD1 (6 bases). Looked up from germline, CDR1 is SGHRS and CDR2 is YFSETQ. The CDR3 spans 13 residues. The V end was cut by 7 bases, the J end by 1 base, with 11 bases between. CDR3 sequence: CASSGGTNTEAFF. The CDR3 bases are TGCGCCAGCTCGGGGGGCACGAACACTGAAGCTTTCTTT.

V gene TRBV11-2 combines with J gene TRBJ2-7; D is ambiguous. Germline V gene lookup returns CDR1 SGHAT and CDR2 FQNNGV. The CDR3 has 15 amino acids. The V end lost 4 bases, the J end lost 0 bases, and 13 bases lay between the germline ends. In DNA form, the CDR3 reads TGTGCCAGCAGCTGGAGTACGGCAGCCTCCTACGAGCAGTACTTC. Translated, it gives CASSWSTAASYEQYF. Full variable domain (outside the CDR3, taken from reference TRBV11-2 and TRBJ2-7): EAGVAQSPRYKIIEKRQSVAFWCNPISGHATLYWYQQILGQGPKLLIQFQNNGVVDDSQLPKDRFSAERLKGVDSTLKIQPAKLEDSAVYLCASSWSTAASYEQYFGPGTRLTVT.

The chain joins TRBV4-1 to TRBJ1-2; D is uncertain. CDR1 and CDR2 from the germline V gene are MGHRA and YSYEKL. This CDR3 is 14 amino acids long. The V and J ends lost 1 base and 4 bases respectively, with 10 bases between them. CDR3 DNA sequence: TGCGCCAGCAGCCAAGCCAGGCAGATCTATGGCTACACCTTC. Translating it yields CASSQARQIYGYTF.

The DNA for the CDR3 is TGTGCCAGCAGCTTTCTTATAGAGACTGGCTACGAGCAGTACTTC. Translation: CASSFLIETGYEQYF. This sequence joins TRBV7-2 and TRBJ2-7; no firm D call. Germline V gives CDR1 SGHTA, CDR2 FQGNSA. The ends were cut back, 3 bases at V and 3 bases at J, with 15 bases in the middle. The CDR3 covers 15 residues. Full variable domain (remainder filled in from reference TRBV7-2 and TRBJ2-7): GAGVSQSPSNKVTEKGKDVELRCDPISGHTALYWYRQSLGQGLEFLIYFQGNSAPDKSGLPSDRFSAERTGGSVSTLTIQRTQQEDSAVYLCASSFLIETGYEQYFGPGTRLTVT.

The gene calls are TRBV18 and TRBJ2-5; perhaps TRBD2 as D (5 bases). V was trimmed by 3 bases and J by 5 bases, leaving 13 bases between them. CDR1 and CDR2 (germline): KGHSH, LQKENI. This CDR3 is built from 14 residues. DNA for the CDR3: TGTGCCAGCTCACCTGCAGGCTGGAGGGAGACCCAGTACTTC. This encodes CASSPAGWRETQYF.

The genes are TRBV2 and TRBJ2-5; 8 nucleotides match TRBD2. The ends lost 7 bases at V and 4 bases at J; junction bases unmatched: 17. The CDR3 is made up of 17 amino acids. Germline V gene sequence: CDR1 SNHLY, CDR2 FYNNEI. CDR3 protein: CASNNLLSSGIAETQYF. CDR3 in DNA: TGTGCCAGCAATAACCTCCTGAGTAGCGGGATAGCAGAGACCCAGTACTTC.

V is TRBV29-1 and J is TRBJ2-3; TRBD2 might be the D (5 bases). Trimming pared 7 bases from V and 5 bases from J, leaving 10 bases between. There are 11 residues in the CDR3. Germline V lookup: CDR1 SQVTM, CDR2 ANQGSEA. This CDR3 reads CSATMVDTQYF. CDR3 sequence (DNA): TGCAGCGCGACTATGGTAGATACGCAGTATTTT.

V gene TRBV5-4 combines with J gene TRBJ1-5, with 12 bases aligning to TRBD1. The trim removed 2 bases at V and 1 base at J, leaving 7 bases unmatched. Germline V gene data show CDR1 as SGHNT and CDR2 as YYREEE (reference sequence). This CDR3 is 18 amino acids long. CDR3 in DNA: TGTGCCAGCAGCTTAAACGGGACAGGGGGCGCGAGCAATCAGCCCCAGCATTTT. Protein: CASSLNGTGGASNQPQHF.

The CDR3 is CASISDRRTYEQYF. The CDR3 DNA is TGTGCCAGCATCTCGGACAGGAGGACCTACGAGCAGTACTTC. The chain has TRBV6-1 and TRBJ2-7; TRBD1 matches at 7 bases. Germline V gene lookup returns CDR1 MNHNS and CDR2 SASEGT. V trimming: 7 bases; J trimming: 2 bases; junction bases outside the gene matches: 8. The CDR3 has 14 amino acids.

This clone appeared once. V usage is TRBV28 and J usage is TRBJ2-1, with TRBD2 identical over 12 bases. The CDR3 extends over 17 amino acids. Germline trimming cut 3 bases from V and 3 bases from J; bases unmatched to any gene: 6. Germline CDR1 and CDR2: MDHEN and SYDVKM. The DNA for the CDR3 is TGTGCCAGCAGTTTTTCAAGGACTAGCGGGGTCTACAATGAGCAGTTCTTC. Translating it yields CASSFSRTSGVYNEQFF.

The CDR3 is CASSLSGQGVGQPQHF. CDR3 nucleotides: TGTGCCAGCAGTTTATCTGGACAGGGAGTGGGGCAGCCCCAGCATTTT. The chain uses TRBV27 and TRBJ1-5; 8 bases align to TRBD1. The V gene's germline CDR1 is MNHEY and CDR2 SMNVEV (reference sequence). V shed 0 bases, J shed 7 bases, and the junction held 8 bases outside the gene matches. The CDR3 is 16 residues long.

This clone was recorded only once. This chain joins TRBV14 and TRBJ2-7; perhaps TRBD1 as D (6 bases). The CDR3 sequence is 17 residues long. V lost 0 bases and J 5 bases, leaving 20 bases between the germline ends. From germline, CDR1 is SGHDN and CDR2 FVKESK. DNA for the CDR3: TGTGCCAGCAGCCAAGAGGCCAGGGGCCGGACGTTTGACGAGCAGTACTTC. Amino acids: CASSQEARGRTFDEQYF.

V usage is TRBV5-1 and J usage is TRBJ2-1; 15 bases are a match to TRBD2. CDR1 is SGHRS, CDR2 YFSETQ, per germline. The CDR3 extends over 20 amino acids. The ends lost 4 bases at V and 0 bases at J; junction bases unmatched: 11. The CDR3 loop is CASSPLPGTSGRNSYNEQFF. CDR3 DNA sequence: TGCGCCAGCAGCCCACTACCCGGGACTAGCGGGAGGAACTCCTACAATGAGCAGTTCTTC. Filled out from reference TRBV5-1 and TRBJ2-1, the complete variable domain reads KAGVTQTPRYLIKTRGQQVTLSCSPISGHRSVSWYQQTPGQGLQFLFEYFSETQRNKGNFPGRFSGRQFSNSRSEMNVSTLELGDSALYLCASSPLPGTSGRNSYNEQFFGPGTRLTVL.

The table lists this clone with a count of one. V is TRBV5-8 and J is TRBJ1-5; D might be TRBD1 (6 bases). The V and J ends lost 2 bases and 6 bases respectively, with 9 bases between them. This CDR3 is 13 amino acids long. Germline V gene data show CDR1 as SGHTS and CDR2 as YDEGEE. This CDR3 reads CASSFRGTQPQHF. The CDR3 DNA is TGTGCCAGCAGCTTCAGGGGAACTCAGCCCCAGCATTTT. Complete variable domain (other parts from reference TRBV5-8 and TRBJ1-5): EAGVTQSPTHLIKTRGQQATLRCSPISGHTSVYWYQQALGLGLQFLLWYDEGEERNRGNFPPRFSGRQFPNYSSELNVNALELEDSALYLCASSFRGTQPQHFGDGTRLSIL.